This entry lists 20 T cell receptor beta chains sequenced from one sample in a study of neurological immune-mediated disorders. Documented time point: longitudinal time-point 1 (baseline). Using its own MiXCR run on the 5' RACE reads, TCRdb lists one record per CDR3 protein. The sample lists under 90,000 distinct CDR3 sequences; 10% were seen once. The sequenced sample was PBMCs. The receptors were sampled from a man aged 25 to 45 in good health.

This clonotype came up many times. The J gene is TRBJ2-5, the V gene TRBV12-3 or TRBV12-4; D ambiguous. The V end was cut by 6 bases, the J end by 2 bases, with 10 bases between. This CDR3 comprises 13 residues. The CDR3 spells CASSRATQETQYF. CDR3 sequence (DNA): TGTGCCAGCAGCCGGGCTACTCAAGAGACCCAGTACTTC.

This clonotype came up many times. The DNA for the CDR3 is TGTGCCAGCAGCTTGCGAGGGCAGAACATTCAGTACTTC. Its protein product is CASSLRGQNIQYF. J is TRBJ2-4 and V is TRBV5-8, with D possibly TRBD2 on 5 matching bases. The germline V gene encodes CDR1 SGHTS and CDR2 YDEGEE. CDR3 length: 13 amino acids. The V and J ends lost 1 base and 7 bases respectively, with 9 bases between them.

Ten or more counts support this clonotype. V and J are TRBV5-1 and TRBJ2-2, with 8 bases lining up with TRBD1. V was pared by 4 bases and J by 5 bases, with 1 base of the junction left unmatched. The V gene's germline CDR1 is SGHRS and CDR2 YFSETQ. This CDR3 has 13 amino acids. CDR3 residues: CASSRTGTGELFF. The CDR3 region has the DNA TGCGCCAGCAGCCGGACAGGGACCGGGGAGCTGTTTTTT.

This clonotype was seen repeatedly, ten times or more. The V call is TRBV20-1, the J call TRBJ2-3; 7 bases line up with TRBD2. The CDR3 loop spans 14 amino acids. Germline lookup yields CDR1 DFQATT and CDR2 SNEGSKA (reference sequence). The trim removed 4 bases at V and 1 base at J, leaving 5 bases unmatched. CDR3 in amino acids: CSATVAGGTDTQYF. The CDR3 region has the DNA TGCAGTGCTACCGTCGCGGGGGGCACAGATACGCAGTATTTT.

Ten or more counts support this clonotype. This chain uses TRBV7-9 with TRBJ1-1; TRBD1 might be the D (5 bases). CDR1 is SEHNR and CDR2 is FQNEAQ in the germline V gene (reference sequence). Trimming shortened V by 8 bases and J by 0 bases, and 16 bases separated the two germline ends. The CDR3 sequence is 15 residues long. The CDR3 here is CASQADTLMNTEAFF. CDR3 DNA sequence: TGTGCCAGCCAGGCGGACACGTTAATGAACACTGAAGCTTTCTTT.

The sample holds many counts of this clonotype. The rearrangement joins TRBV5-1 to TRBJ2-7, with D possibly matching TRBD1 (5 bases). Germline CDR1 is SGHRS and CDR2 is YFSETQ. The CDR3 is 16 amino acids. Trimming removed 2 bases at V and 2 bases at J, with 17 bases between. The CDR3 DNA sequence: TGCGCCAGCAGCTTAACACCGGGCAAGGGGACCTACGAGCAGTACTTC. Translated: CASSLTPGKGTYEQYF.

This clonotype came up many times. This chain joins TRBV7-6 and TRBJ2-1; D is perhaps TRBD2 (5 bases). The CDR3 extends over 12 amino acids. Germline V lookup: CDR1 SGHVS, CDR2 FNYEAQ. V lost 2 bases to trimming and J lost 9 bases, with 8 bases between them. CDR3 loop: CASSLLGSEQFF. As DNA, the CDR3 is TGTGCCAGCAGCTTACTAGGGAGTGAGCAGTTCTTC.

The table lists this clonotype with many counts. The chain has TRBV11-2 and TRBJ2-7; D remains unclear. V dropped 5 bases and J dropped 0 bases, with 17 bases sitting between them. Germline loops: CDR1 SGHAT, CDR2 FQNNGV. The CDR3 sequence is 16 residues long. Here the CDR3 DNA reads TGTGCCAGCAGCCAAGGTTCCGGCGCCAGCTCCTACGAGCAGTACTTC. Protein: CASSQGSGASSYEQYF.

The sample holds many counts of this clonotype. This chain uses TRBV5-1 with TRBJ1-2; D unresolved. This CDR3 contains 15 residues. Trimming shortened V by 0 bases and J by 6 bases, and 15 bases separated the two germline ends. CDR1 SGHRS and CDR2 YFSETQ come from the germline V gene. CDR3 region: CASSLGGTGMDGYTF. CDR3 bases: TGCGCCAGCAGCTTGGGGGGTACCGGTATGGATGGCTACACCTTC.

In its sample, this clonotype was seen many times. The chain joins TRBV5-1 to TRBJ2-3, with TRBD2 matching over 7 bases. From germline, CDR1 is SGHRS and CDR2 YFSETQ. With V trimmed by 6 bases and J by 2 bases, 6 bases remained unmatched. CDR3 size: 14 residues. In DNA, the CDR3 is TGCGCCAGCACCCTGGGGACTAACACAGATACGCAGTATTTT. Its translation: CASTLGTNTDTQYF.

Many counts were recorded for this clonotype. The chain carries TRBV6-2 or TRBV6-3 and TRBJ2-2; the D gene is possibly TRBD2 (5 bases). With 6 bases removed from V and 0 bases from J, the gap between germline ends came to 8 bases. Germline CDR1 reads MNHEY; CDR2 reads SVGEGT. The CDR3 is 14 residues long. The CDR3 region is CASRSSPNTGELFF. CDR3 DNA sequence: TGTGCCAGCAGATCTAGCCCGAACACCGGGGAGCTGTTTTTT.

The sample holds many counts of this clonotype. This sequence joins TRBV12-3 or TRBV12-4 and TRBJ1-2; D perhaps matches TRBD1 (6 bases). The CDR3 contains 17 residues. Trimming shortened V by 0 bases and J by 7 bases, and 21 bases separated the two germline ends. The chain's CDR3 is CASSLAPSSRGHGGYTF. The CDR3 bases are TGTGCCAGCAGTTTAGCACCGAGCTCTCGGGGGCATGGTGGCTACACCTTC.

The CDR3 DNA is TGTGCCAGCAGCAGACTAGCGGGAGGACTAGCCAAAAACATTCAGTACTTC. Its translation is CASSRLAGGLAKNIQYF. This rearrangement joins TRBV21-1 to TRBJ2-4; the table names TRBD2, a call not compared with the DNA. TRBV21-1 counts as a pseudogene. The CDR3 runs to 17 residues.

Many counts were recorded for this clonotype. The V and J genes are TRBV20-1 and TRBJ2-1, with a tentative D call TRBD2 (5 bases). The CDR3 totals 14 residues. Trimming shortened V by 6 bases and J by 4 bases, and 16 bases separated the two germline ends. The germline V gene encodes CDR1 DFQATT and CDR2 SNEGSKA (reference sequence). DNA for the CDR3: TGCAGTGCATTGGGAGACGAGGGTTACAATGAGCAGTTCTTC. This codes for CSALGDEGYNEQFF.

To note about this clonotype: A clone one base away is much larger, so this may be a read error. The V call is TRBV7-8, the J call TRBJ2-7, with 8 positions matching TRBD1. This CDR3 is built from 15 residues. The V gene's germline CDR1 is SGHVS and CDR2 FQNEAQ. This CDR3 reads CASTPDRTGSHERYF. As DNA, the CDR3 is TGTGCCAGCACCCCGGATCGGACAGGGTCCCACGAGCGGTACTTC.

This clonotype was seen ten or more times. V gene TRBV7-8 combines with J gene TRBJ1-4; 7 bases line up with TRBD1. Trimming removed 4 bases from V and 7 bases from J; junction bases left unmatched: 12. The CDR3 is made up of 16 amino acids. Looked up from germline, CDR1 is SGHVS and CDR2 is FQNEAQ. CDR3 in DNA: TGTGCCAGCAGCTACTTTGACAGGGCAATGGGTGAAAAACTGTTTTTT. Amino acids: CASSYFDRAMGEKLFF.

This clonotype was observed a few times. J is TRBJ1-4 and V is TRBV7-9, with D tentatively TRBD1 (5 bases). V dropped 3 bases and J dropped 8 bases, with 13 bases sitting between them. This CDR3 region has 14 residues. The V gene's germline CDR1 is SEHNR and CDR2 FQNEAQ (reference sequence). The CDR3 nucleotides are TGTGCCAGCAGCTTGGCCAGGGTTGGAGAAAAACTGTTTTTT. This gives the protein CASSLARVGEKLFF.

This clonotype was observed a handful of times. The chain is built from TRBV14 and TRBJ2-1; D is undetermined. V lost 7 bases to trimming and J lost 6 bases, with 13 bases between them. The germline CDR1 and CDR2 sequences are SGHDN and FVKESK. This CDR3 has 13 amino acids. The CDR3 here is CASTAQRSNEQFF. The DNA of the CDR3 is TGTGCCAGCACCGCACAGCGTTCCAATGAGCAGTTCTTC.

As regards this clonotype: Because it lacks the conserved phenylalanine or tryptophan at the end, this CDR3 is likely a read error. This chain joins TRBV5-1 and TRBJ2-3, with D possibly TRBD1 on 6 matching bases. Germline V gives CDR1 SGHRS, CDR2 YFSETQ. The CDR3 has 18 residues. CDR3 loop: CACSFPRGQAPSTDTQYS. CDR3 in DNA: TGCGCCTGCAGCTTTCCCAGGGGTCAGGCGCCTAGCACAGATACGCAGTATTCT.

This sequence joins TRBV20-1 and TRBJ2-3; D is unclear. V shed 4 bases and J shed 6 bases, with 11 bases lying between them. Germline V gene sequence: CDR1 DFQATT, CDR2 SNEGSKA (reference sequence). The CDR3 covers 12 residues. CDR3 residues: CSAMRSSDTQYF. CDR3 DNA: TGCAGTGCTATGAGGTCTTCGGATACGCAGTATTTT.